This TCR beta chain was identified during a study of shared clonotypes between healthy human individuals. Study-wide context: Two women and a few men aged 18 to 49 served as donors. Study observations and caveats: Clonotypes shared by all four sorted-subset donors had higher generation probabilities than non-shared clonotypes.

Trimming cost V 5 bases and J 3 bases, with 11 bases left between them. Germline loops: CDR1 SGDLS, CDR2 YYNGEE. This CDR3 comprises 13 residues. Worth noting for this clone: The target antigen is unknown.

Generated by immunoSEQ multiplex PCR, the TCRdb table keeps only in-frame clones and is missing some. The sample has roughly 1,500,000 clones, just under 99% seen once. The chain has TRBV9 and TRBJ2-5; the D is unclear. This receptor was obtained from a man aged 25 to 40 in good health. Material for sequencing was naive CD4+ T cells sorted from blood. Subset denoted: CD45RA+ positively selected. The DNA for the CDR3 is TGTGCCAGCAGTGTGAGTAAGGAAGAGACCCAGTACTTC. This sequence encodes CASSVSKEETQYF.